What follows are 5 T cell receptor beta chains derived from one specimen sequenced in a study of a mutant IDH1 vaccine in newly diagnosed glioma. Noted time point: week 35, safety follow-up. The investigators gave 300 ug of mutant IDH1 20-mer peptide in each vaccine dose, together with topical imiquimod. For these TCRs, the target antigens are not known. The protocol was immunoSEQ multiplex PCR, while the TCRdb copy is restricted to in-frame clones and leaves out a portion. The table records around 70,000 clones, around 84% of them present only once. The sequencing here drew on PBMCs, taken from a glioma patient whose treatment included an IDH1 peptide vaccine. All receptors derive from a man in his thirties or forties with glioma.

V usage is TRBV19 and J usage is TRBJ2-1, with 7 bases matching TRBD1. This CDR3 has 13 residues. V lost 6 bases and J lost 5; bases outside the gene matches: 4. Germline V gene data show CDR1 as LNHDA and CDR2 as SQIVND (reference sequence). The CDR3 spells CASRNRGHNEQFF. CDR3 nucleotides: TGTGCCAGTAGAAACAGGGGCCACAATGAGCAGTTCTTC.

The V gene is TRBV5-1, the J gene TRBJ2-2, with D tentatively TRBD2 (6 bases). Per germline, CDR1 SGHRS and CDR2 YFSETQ. Trimming took off 3 bases at V and 0 bases at J, with 9 bases between the two ends. This CDR3 region has 15 residues. CDR3 bases: TGCGCCAGCAGCTCAGCGGGCCCGAACACCGGGGAGCTGTTTTTT. Translating it yields CASSSAGPNTGELFF.

The gene calls are TRBV7-9 and TRBJ2-4; no clear D. V was clipped by 8 bases and J by 0 bases, with 5 bases between them. CDR1 is SEHNR and CDR2 is FQNEAQ in the germline V gene (reference sequence). This CDR3 has 12 amino acids. For the CDR3, the DNA is TGTGCCAGCGGTTTAGCCAAAAACATTCAGTACTTC. It translates to CASGLAKNIQYF.

The chain couples TRBV19 to TRBJ2-2; no reliable D call. Germline values: CDR1 LNHDA, CDR2 SQIVND (reference sequence). Trimming pared 3 bases from V and 4 bases from J, leaving 12 bases between. CDR3 size: 15 residues. CDR3 in DNA: TGTGCCAGTAGTATCGGATTGACAACCACCGGGGAGCTGTTTTTT. Translated, it gives CASSIGLTTTGELFF.

In the case of this clone: Different DNA sequences within this sample yield the same CDR3. This sequence joins TRBV5-4 and TRBJ2-2; a weak D match, TRBD2 (6 bases). The germline gives CDR1 SGHNT, CDR2 YYREEE (reference sequence). This CDR3 contains 16 residues. V was pared by 3 bases and J by 6 bases, with 18 bases between. DNA of the CDR3: TGTGCCAGCAGCTCCCGGACTCTAGCGAAATCCGGGGAGCTGTTTTTT. Translating it yields CASSSRTLAKSGELFF.